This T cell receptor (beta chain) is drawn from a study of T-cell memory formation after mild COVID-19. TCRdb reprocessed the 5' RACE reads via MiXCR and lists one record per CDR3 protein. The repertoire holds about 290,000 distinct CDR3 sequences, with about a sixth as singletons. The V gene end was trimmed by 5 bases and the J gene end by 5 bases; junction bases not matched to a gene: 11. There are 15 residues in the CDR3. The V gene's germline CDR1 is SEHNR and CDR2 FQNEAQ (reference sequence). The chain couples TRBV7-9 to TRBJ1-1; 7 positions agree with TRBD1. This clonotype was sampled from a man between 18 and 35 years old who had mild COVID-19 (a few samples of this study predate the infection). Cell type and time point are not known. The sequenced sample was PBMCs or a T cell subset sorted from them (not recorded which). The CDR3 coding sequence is TGTGCCAGCAGCGGGTCCGGGACAGCGGGGACTGAAGCTTTCTTT. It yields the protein CASSGSGTAGTEAFF.